This T cell receptor beta chain was documented in a study of blood T cell repertoires in COVID-19. Overall study: The study drew acute and convalescent COVID-19 samples from the United States, Italy and Spain. T cells, B-cell-depleted T cells, or PBMCs supplied cDNA or gDNA.

This clone was recorded once. In the study's own analysis: Nucleated cell number was recorded as an estimate derived from reference gene primer amplification. Sequencing was performed with immunoSEQ multiplex PCR; in TCRdb, only in-frame clones are kept and a portion is missing. V, J and clone size are taken as reported in that table, and D and trimming were inferred from the DNA itself. The table lists about 73,000 clones, around 77% of them singletons. V dropped 4 bases and J dropped 0 bases, with 21 bases sitting between them. The germline CDR1 and CDR2 sequences are SGHDN and FVKESK. The CDR3 covers 18 residues. One Seattle source followed patients from active infection through their disease course.

This chain links TRBV14 with TRBJ1-2; possibly TRBD1 for D (6 bases). The sequence was collected from a man aged 70-80 years with COVID-19, enrolled during active disease. The sequenced material came from peripheral blood. CDR3 protein: CASSRGQSLRPSNYGYTF. The CDR3 DNA sequence: TGTGCCAGCAGCCGCGGACAGTCCCTCAGGCCCTCTAACTATGGCTACACCTTC.